Listed below are T cell receptor beta chains from one sample, sequenced in a study of shared clonotypes between healthy human individuals. Clones were sequenced by immunoSEQ multiplex PCR, and TCRdb holds only the in-frame ones, with some missing. The sample has about 690,000 clones; about 90% are singletons. Sequencing was carried out using memory CD8+ T cells from PBMCs. The receptors were sampled from a man in his late teens or twenties in good health. Some clones in this sample may be carry-over from other donors' samples. CDR3s include the opening cysteine and the closing phenylalanine or tryptophan. A D gene is named only where the DNA matches it firmly. Clone size is shown for a subset of rows, as once, few, many or a class of expanded clone.

CDR3	DNA	size	V	J	D
CASSPDRESGETQYF	TGTGCCAGCAGCCCCGACAGGGAATCCGGAGAGACCCAGTACTTC	-	TRBV5-6	TRBJ2-5	TRBD1
CASSLPPLAGANEQFF	TGTGCCAGCAGCCTACCACCGCTAGCGGGAGCCAATGAGCAGTTCTTC	-	TRBV11-2	TRBJ2-1	TRBD2
CASSLNLRDRGRSYEQYF	TGTGCCAGCAGCTTAAACCTAAGAGACAGGGGCCGCTCCTACGAGCAGTACTTC	-	TRBV11-2	TRBJ2-7	TRBD1
CASSLRGTEQYF	TGTGCCAGCAGCTTAAGAGGGACCGAGCAGTACTTC	-	TRBV7-9	TRBJ2-7	-
CAWSALRETQYF	TGTGCCTGGAGTGCCTTACGTGAGACCCAGTACTTC	-	TRBV30	TRBJ2-5	-
CASSDLGAVTGELFF	TGTGCCAGCAGCGATCTAGGGGCGGTCACCGGGGAGCTGTTTTTT	few	TRBV6-1	TRBJ2-2	-
CASSLAWDRVAYEQYF	TGTGCCAGCAGCTTGGCGTGGGATCGAGTCGCCTACGAGCAGTACTTC	-	TRBV5-6	TRBJ2-7	-
CASSVVTGTPNYGYTF	TGTGCCAGCAGCGTAGTGACAGGGACTCCTAACTATGGCTACACCTTC	-	TRBV9	TRBJ1-2	TRBD1
CASSPQEAWRNEQFF	TGCGCCAGCAGCCCCCAAGAGGCCTGGAGGAATGAGCAGTTCTTC	-	TRBV4-1	TRBJ2-1	-
CASSLVGREGNEQFF	TGTGCCAGCAGCTTAGTCGGTCGAGAGGGCAATGAGCAGTTCTTC	-	TRBV13	TRBJ2-1	-
CASSVPGLADTGELFF	TGTGCCAGCAGCGTACCGGGACTAGCCGACACCGGGGAGCTGTTTTTT	-	TRBV5-8	TRBJ2-2	TRBD2
CATSRDRVAGGMWDTQYF	TGTGCCACCAGCAGAGATAGGGTAGCGGGAGGGATGTGGGATACGCAGTATTTT	-	TRBV15	TRBJ2-3	TRBD2
CASRTLRTSGGVGYNEQFF	TGTGCCAGCAGGACCCTCAGGACTAGCGGGGGGGTGGGTTACAATGAGCAGTTCTTC	-	TRBV27	TRBJ2-1	TRBD2
CATNNRGRRDTQYF	TGTGCCACCAACAACAGGGGGCGCCGGGATACGCAGTATTTT	-	TRBV27	TRBJ2-3	TRBD1
CASSPWTGGSGANVLTF	TGTGCCAGCAGTCCTTGGACAGGGGGGTCTGGGGCCAACGTCCTGACTTTC	-	TRBV27	TRBJ2-6	TRBD1
CASSPLGSSYEQYF	TGTGCCAGCAGTCCTTTAGGGAGCTCCTACGAGCAGTACTTC	-	TRBV6-1	TRBJ2-7	-
CASSGGANPSTDTQYF	TGTGCCAGCAGCGGCGGGGCGAACCCTAGCACAGATACGCAGTATTTT	once	TRBV7-8	TRBJ2-3	-
CASSIGRITDTQYF	TGTGCCAGCAGCATTGGACGGATCACAGATACGCAGTATTTT	-	TRBV9	TRBJ2-3	-
CASTLRGTDTQYF	TGTGCCAGCACCTTGCGGGGCACAGATACGCAGTATTTT	-	TRBV28	TRBJ2-3	-
CASTGHHDRVQYF	TGTGCCAGCACCGGACACCATGACCGGGTGCAGTACTTC	many	TRBV5-5	TRBJ2-7	-
CASRPGPSSGNTIYF	TGTGCCAGCAGGCCCGGCCCCAGCTCTGGAAACACCATATATTTT	-	TRBV27	TRBJ1-3	-
CASSLVAGGDGGAYEQYF	TGTGCCAGCAGCTTAGTCGCAGGGGGTGATGGCGGGGCCTACGAGCAGTACTTC	-	TRBV7-6	TRBJ2-7	-
CASSLSAGLNQPQHF	TGTGCCAGCAGTTTATCTGCAGGCCTAAATCAGCCCCAGCATTTT	once	TRBV27	TRBJ1-5	-
CASTQTKETQYF	TGTGCCAGCACCCAAACGAAGGAGACCCAGTACTTC	-	TRBV11-2	TRBJ2-5	-
CASARAGEGGEQYF	TGTGCCAGCGCCCGAGCGGGAGAGGGGGGCGAGCAGTACTTC	-	TRBV7-8	TRBJ2-7	TRBD2
CATRPAGFRNTIYF	TGTGCCACCAGGCCCGCAGGGTTTCGAAACACCATATATTTT	-	TRBV15	TRBJ1-3	-
CSVGVSFNEQFF	TGCAGCGTTGGCGTGTCGTTCAATGAGCAGTTCTTC	-	TRBV29-1	TRBJ2-1	-
CASSLRDRDLYEQYF	TGTGCCAGCAGCCTCCGGGACAGGGACCTCTACGAGCAGTACTTC	once	TRBV7-2	TRBJ2-7	TRBD1
CASSYGQASYEQYF	TGTGCCAGCAGCTACGGACAGGCTTCCTACGAGCAGTACTTC	-	TRBV5-6	TRBJ2-7	TRBD1
CASRQHPDTQYF	TGTGCCAGCAGACAACACCCAGATACGCAGTATTTT	-	TRBV7-9	TRBJ2-3	-
CASRDTNYGYTF	TGTGCCAGTAGGGACACGAACTATGGCTACACCTTC	-	TRBV19	TRBJ1-2	-
CAWSVGTGWNTIYF	TGTGCCTGGAGTGTAGGGACAGGGTGGAACACCATATATTTT	few	TRBV30	TRBJ1-3	TRBD1
CASSPRDRSYEQYF	TGTGCCAGCAGTCCCCGGGACAGAAGTTACGAGCAGTACTTC	once	TRBV27	TRBJ2-7	TRBD1
CASSQVGQTMNTEAFF	TGCGCCAGCAGCCAAGTAGGACAGACCATGAACACTGAAGCTTTCTTT	-	TRBV4-1	TRBJ1-1	-
CASSFQDYRRLADTQYF	TGTGCCAGCAGCTTTCAGGATTATCGACGGCTCGCAGATACGCAGTATTTT	-	TRBV11-2	TRBJ2-3	-
CASSLAGSGRFSYNEQFF	TGCGCCAGCAGCTTGGCCGGGAGCGGGAGGTTCTCCTACAATGAGCAGTTCTTC	-	TRBV5-1	TRBJ2-1	TRBD2
CASSPWTSGGDIQYF	TGTGCCAGCAGCCCCTGGACTAGCGGGGGGGACATTCAGTACTTC	-	TRBV13	TRBJ2-4	TRBD2
CASSYGQVNTEAFF	TGTGCCAGCAGTTACGGGCAGGTGAACACTGAAGCTTTCTTT	-	TRBV6-5	TRBJ1-1	-
CAWSALATGSEQYF	TGTGCCTGGAGCGCCCTTGCTACAGGGTCCGAGCAGTACTTC	-	TRBV30	TRBJ2-7	-
CASSLGTVYEQYF	TGTGCCAGCAGCTTAGGGACTGTCTACGAGCAGTACTTC	few	TRBV7-9	TRBJ2-7	-
CASSSPPGRVWAFF	TGTGCCAGCAGCTCACCCCCCGGGAGGGTCTGGGCTTTCTTT	-	TRBV7-9	TRBJ1-1	-
CASSLSPEETNYEQYF	TGTGCCAGCAGTTTATCTCCAGAGGAAACCAATTACGAGCAGTACTTC	-	TRBV27	TRBJ2-7	-
CASSFWAGFKNTEAFF	TGTGCCAGCAGTTTTTGGGCAGGGTTCAAAAACACTGAAGCTTTCTTT	-	TRBV28	TRBJ1-1	-
CASSQAGGFLDTQYF	TGTGCCAGCAGCCAAGCGGGAGGCTTTCTAGATACGCAGTATTTT	-	TRBV7-8	TRBJ2-3	TRBD2
CATRGDLPLNEQFF	TGTGCCACCCGTGGGGACTTGCCCCTCAATGAGCAGTTCTTC	-	TRBV15	TRBJ2-1	-
CASSAQGADNEKLFF	TGCGCCAGCAGTGCACAGGGGGCGGATAATGAAAAACTGTTTTTT	-	TRBV5-1	TRBJ1-4	TRBD1
CASSQGTSGMSEQFF	TGCGCCAGCAGCCAAGGGACTAGCGGGATGAGTGAGCAGTTCTTC	-	TRBV4-3	TRBJ2-1	TRBD2
CASSTVLAGGPYEQYF	TGTGCCAGCAGTACCGTTCTAGCGGGAGGGCCCTACGAGCAGTACTTC	-	TRBV2	TRBJ2-7	TRBD2
CASSPLAGVYYEQYF	TGTGCCAGCAGCCCTCTAGCGGGAGTTTACTACGAGCAGTACTTC	-	TRBV4-2	TRBJ2-7	TRBD2
CASSLNVLLAGAGANVLTF	TGTGCCAGCAGCTTAAATGTTCTTCTAGCGGGAGCTGGGGCCAACGTCCTGACTTTC	-	TRBV7-3	TRBJ2-6	TRBD2
CASSVVAGGGSSYNEQFF	TGTGCCAGCAGCGTAGTCGCGGGTGGCGGGAGCTCCTACAATGAGCAGTTCTTC	-	TRBV9	TRBJ2-1	TRBD2
CASSESPRQGLFF	TGTGCCAGCAGTGAATCCCCCAGGCAGGGACTGTTTTTT	once	TRBV2	TRBJ1-4	-
CASSSSSGSSSTGELFF	TGTGCCAGCAGCTCCTCTAGCGGAAGCTCGAGCACCGGGGAGCTGTTTTTT	-	TRBV5-6	TRBJ2-2	TRBD2
CASSLGSGRGTEAFF	TGTGCCAGCAGTTTAGGGTCAGGGCGTGGCACTGAAGCTTTCTTT	-	TRBV28	TRBJ1-1	-